A single sample is the source of the 3 T cell receptor beta chains below, sequenced in a study of identical twins. From the 5' RACE reads, TCRdb called clonotypes with MiXCR, one entry per CDR3 protein. The sample includes more than 400,000 distinct CDR3 sequences, about 16% of them seen just once. These data also formed part of another study, on yellow fever vaccine responses in identical twins.

What was sequenced was CD4+ T cells sorted from blood. Every receptor here comes from a woman aged 18-30 years in good health.

This clonotype showed up just a few times. The CDR3 loop reads CASSVRQGNNSPLHF. The CDR3 nucleotides read TGTGCCAGCAGCGTCCGACAGGGTAATAATTCACCCCTCCACTTT. The V call is TRBV9, the J call TRBJ1-6; 7 nucleotides agree with TRBD1. The CDR3 loop spans 15 amino acids. Germline CDR1 and CDR2: SGDLS and YYNGEE. V trimming: 2 bases; J trimming: 5 bases; junction bases outside the gene matches: 4.

This clonotype turned up a few times. V and J are TRBV29-1 and TRBJ1-2, with 9 positions matching TRBD1. CDR3 size: 14 residues. Per germline, CDR1 SQVTM and CDR2 ANQGSEA. Germline trimming cut 2 bases from V and 8 bases from J; bases unmatched to any gene: 9. In nucleotides, the CDR3 is TGCAGCGTTGAAAAAACAACGGGACAGGGCGGCTACACCTTC. The encoded protein is CSVEKTTGQGGYTF.

As to this clonotype: This likely comes from a read error, as the CDR3 has no conserved phenylalanine or tryptophan at its end. No DNA is shown, since the ends of the CDR3 on it are uncertain; the CDR3 is the one TCRdb lists. V usage is TRBV29-1 and J usage is TRBJ2-1; the listed D gene, TRBD1, was not tested against the DNA. Germline lookup yields CDR1 SQVTM and CDR2 ANQGSEA. Counting both end residues, the CDR3 totals 9 amino acids. The CDR3 spells CSVVAFGGR.